Reported below is one T cell receptor beta chain. A much larger clone differs by one base, so this may be a read error. Time point reported: newly diagnosed GD, antithyroid drugs for less than 3 months. Preparation of the TCR library used RNA extracted from PBMCs. Combining iRepertoire HTBI primers with Arm-PCR of CDR3 regions, the authors built TCR beta libraries. TCRdb passed the multiplex PCR reads through MiXCR, listing each CDR3 protein once. The data hold 400,000 to 550,000 distinct CDR3 sequences, with less than 20% observed a single time. The data stem from a study of regulatory T cells in long-lasting Graves disease. Germline assignment: CDR1 KGHSH and CDR2 LQKENI. CDR3 length: 13 amino acids. These same data were also listed under a study on T cells in Graves' hyperthyroidism and ophthalmopathy. Per that study: An initial round of RT-PCR targeting the TCR CDR3 relied on the HTBI primer set. The model forecast ophthalmopathy, anticipating it by a median approximately 7 months before onset.

This TCR was recovered from a woman aged 18-29 years with Graves disease. The V call is TRBV18, the J call TRBJ2-7, with D possibly TRBD1 on 6 matching bases. The sample here was peripheral blood mononuclear cells (PBMCs), taken at new diagnosis, from a patient treated with antithyroid drugs. The CDR3 region has the DNA TGTGCCAGCTCACCGGGACAAGGCCACGAGCGGTACTTC. Protein: CASSPGQGHERYF.